The next 24 T cell receptor beta chains were all read from a single sample in a study of PD-1 blockade in classical Hodgkin lymphoma (dated by TCRdb to about 2020). The library relied on the immunoSEQ multiplex PCR assay. This immuneACCESS table, as held by TCRdb, lists in-frame sequences with V and J called but not all clones. Of the missing ones, under half trace to an unresolved V gene in checked studies; the others have no known cause. This sample is represented by about 32,000 clones; around 80% of them were singletons. 17% of the sample comes from the top ten. The sample's time point, from its label and the paper: cycle 4 day 1 (C4D1), after less than 7 weeks of nivolumab. All trial patients had relapsed after autologous stem cell transplantation, with cohorts A, B and C differing in prior brentuximab vedotin exposure. Sequenced material: peripheral blood mononuclear cells (PBMCs), taken before the fourth cycle of nivolumab. Receptor source: a human donor with classical Hodgkin lymphoma.

This chain connects TRBV27 to TRBJ2-7, with 8 bases identical to TRBD2. Germline V gene sequence: CDR1 MNHEY, CDR2 SMNVEV (reference sequence). With V trimmed by 5 bases and J by 6 bases, 9 bases remained unmatched. CDR3 length: 14 residues. The CDR3 region has the DNA TGTGCCAGCAGTCCCCGGGGGGGGGCAACCGAGCAGTACGTC. Translation: CASSPRGGATEQYV.

The chain is built from TRBV7-3 and TRBJ2-3; 14 bases match TRBD2. V trimming: 1 base; J trimming: 4 bases; junction bases outside the gene matches: 7. The CDR3 runs 18 residues. Germline V CDR1 and CDR2: SGHTA, FQGTGA. CDR3 protein: CASSLRGLAGVVADTQYF. The CDR3, as DNA: TGTGCCAGCAGCTTAAGGGGACTAGCGGGAGTGGTCGCAGATACGCAGTATTTT.

This chain joins TRBV6-6 and TRBJ1-5; 9 nucleotides line up with TRBD1. V lost 7 bases and J lost 6; bases outside the gene matches: 7. From germline, CDR1 is MNHNY and CDR2 SVGAGI (reference sequence). The CDR3 loop spans 14 amino acids. In DNA form, the CDR3 reads TGTGCCAGCATCGATACAGGGGGCGGTCAGCCCCAGCATTTT. It codes for CASIDTGGGQPQHF.

The rearrangement joins TRBV27 to TRBJ2-6; D is unresolved. This CDR3 is 16 amino acids long. The germline V gene has CDR1 MNHEY and CDR2 SMNVEV (reference sequence). Trimming removed 2 bases at V and 3 bases at J, with 11 bases between. CDR3 in DNA: TGTGCCAGCAGTTTACTTTCCGCCGTTGGGGCCAACGTCCTGACTTTC. Protein product: CASSLLSAVGANVLTF. Drawing the rest from reference TRBV27 and TRBJ2-6, the complete variable domain is EAQVTQNPRYLITVTGKKLTVTCSQNMNHEYMSWYRQDPGLGLRQIYYSMNVEVTDKGDVPEGYKVSRKEKRNFPLILESPSPNQTSLYFCASSLLSAVGANVLTFGAGSRLTVL.

The V and J genes are TRBV5-6 and TRBJ1-1; D is uncertain. This CDR3 spans 13 amino acids. Trimming took off 5 bases at V and 2 bases at J, with 10 bases between the two ends. CDR1 is SGHDT, CDR2 YYEEEE, per germline. The CDR3 here is CASSAWGNTEAFF. The CDR3 nucleotides read TGTGCCAGCAGTGCGTGGGGAAACACTGAAGCTTTCTTT.

The genes are TRBV19 and TRBJ2-3; TRBD2 agrees at 9 bases. The CDR3 runs to 17 residues. Losses at the gene ends were 6 bases for V and 4 bases for J; bases not matched to a gene: 14. Germline lookup yields CDR1 LNHDA and CDR2 SQIVND (reference sequence). The CDR3 DNA reads as TGTGCCAGTAGCCATTCTGTGACTAGCGGTGGCGCAGATACGCAGTATTTT. It yields the protein CASSHSVTSGGADTQYF.

This CDR3 reads CASSFRGRDGYTF. The CDR3 coding sequence is TGTGCCAGCAGTTTTAGGGGGAGGGATGGCTACACCTTC. The V and J genes are TRBV27 and TRBJ1-2, with D perhaps TRBD1 (6 bases). Germline loops: CDR1 MNHEY, CDR2 SMNVEV (reference sequence). Trimming took off 3 bases at V and 6 bases at J, with 11 bases between the two ends. The CDR3 covers 13 residues.

V and J are TRBV6-1 and TRBJ1-5, with TRBD1 matching 8 bases. The CDR3 contains 15 residues. The junction had 7 bases not matched to a gene; V was cut back by 4 bases and J by 5 bases. The germline gives CDR1 MNHNS, CDR2 SASEGT. In DNA form, the CDR3 reads TGTGCCAGCAGTGGGAAAGGGACAGGCGATCAGCCCCAGCATTTT. This translates into CASSGKGTGDQPQHF.

This CDR3 reads CASSQDGGESGNTIYF. The DNA for the CDR3 is TGTGCCAGCAGCCAAGACGGCGGTGAATCTGGAAACACCATATATTTT. The rearrangement uses TRBV4-2 and TRBJ1-3; D remains unclear. The CDR3 has 16 residues. The V end lost 0 bases, the J end lost 1 base, and 10 bases lay between the germline ends. Germline V gives CDR1 LGHNA, CDR2 YNFKEQ.

In this sample, this clone turned up a few times. This chain connects TRBV2 to TRBJ1-1; D is unresolved. V lost 6 bases, J lost 8 bases, and 7 bases lay in between. The germline V gene encodes CDR1 SNHLY and CDR2 FYNNEI. The CDR3 extends over 10 amino acids. CDR3 DNA sequence: TGTGCCAGCAGCGGCATAGAAGCTTTCTTT. Translated, it gives CASSGIEAFF. Full variable domain (remainder filled in from reference TRBV2 and TRBJ1-1): EPEVTQTPSHQVTQMGQEVILRCVPISNHLYFYWYRQILGQKVEFLVSFYNNEISEKSEIFDDQFSVERPDGSNFTLKIRSTKLEDSAMYFCASSGIEAFFGQGTRLTVV.

This clone was seen just once. The chain joins TRBV19 to TRBJ1-5; D is unresolved. The CDR3 is 18 residues long. Germline V CDR1 and CDR2: LNHDA, SQIVND (reference sequence). V was cut by 1 base and J by 1 base, with 17 bases left in between. CDR3 amino acids: CASSIAARIVGSNQPQHF. DNA of the CDR3: TGTGCCAGTAGTATAGCCGCCCGAATCGTGGGAAGCAATCAGCCCCAGCATTTT.

CDR3 residues: CASSLGQGHGYTF. The DNA of the CDR3 is TGTGCCAGCTCCCTCGGACAAGGGCATGGCTACACCTTC. This chain links TRBV18 with TRBJ1-2; D possibly corresponds to TRBD1 (5 bases). V was trimmed by 6 bases and J by 6 bases, leaving 14 bases between them. Germline V gives CDR1 KGHSH, CDR2 LQKENI. The CDR3 contains 13 residues.

The chain's CDR3 is CASSYSGNQAFF. In DNA, the CDR3 is TGTGCCAGCAGTTACTCGGGGAACCAAGCTTTCTTT. This chain connects TRBV6-5 to TRBJ1-1; D gene uncertain. Trimming left V 0 bases short and J 9 bases short, with 8 bases between. CDR3 length: 12 residues. Germline-derived CDR1 and CDR2 are MNHEY and SVGAGI.

V and J are TRBV29-1 and TRBJ2-5, with D perhaps TRBD1 (5 bases). V was pared by 4 bases and J by 5 bases, with 11 bases between. CDR3 length: 12 amino acids. Germline values: CDR1 SQVTM, CDR2 ANQGSEA. CDR3 residues: CSVGGHAETQYF. The CDR3 DNA is TGCAGCGTTGGAGGACATGCGGAGACCCAGTACTTC.

This clone has just a few counts. The V gene is TRBV7-9, the J gene TRBJ2-7, with 9 bases fitting TRBD1. Germline-derived CDR1 and CDR2 are SEHNR and FQNEAQ (reference sequence). The CDR3 sequence is 15 residues long. V gave up 4 bases and J gave up 5 bases; unmatched junction bases: 9. The CDR3 spells CASSYRTGAFDEQYF. CDR3 coding DNA: TGTGCCAGCAGCTACCGGACAGGGGCTTTCGACGAGCAGTACTTC.

This clone was seen just once. V gene TRBV5-6 combines with J gene TRBJ2-3; D is unclear. The CDR3 covers 16 residues. Germline values: CDR1 SGHDT, CDR2 YYEEEE. Trimming stripped 1 base from V and 0 bases from J, with 12 bases between. CDR3: CASSLSWTQSTDTQYF. The CDR3 DNA is TGTGCCAGCAGCTTGAGTTGGACCCAGAGCACAGATACGCAGTATTTT. The full variable domain, its missing parts supplied by reference TRBV5-6 and TRBJ2-3, is DAGVTQSPTHLIKTRGQQVTLRCSPKSGHDTVSWYQQALGQGPQFIFQYYEEEERQRGNFPDRFSGHQFPNYSSELNVNALLLGDSALYLCASSLSWTQSTDTQYFGPGTRLTVL.

Written as DNA, the CDR3 is TGTGCCAGCGCCAGGGACAGCATTTCCAACGTCCTGACTTTC. The encoded protein is CASARDSISNVLTF. V gene TRBV27 combines with J gene TRBJ2-6; 7 bases are shared with TRBD1. The V segment lost 8 bases and the J segment 8 bases; nucleotides outside the gene matches: 9. The germline gives CDR1 MNHEY, CDR2 SMNVEV (reference sequence). The CDR3 is made up of 14 amino acids.

This chain connects TRBV6-5 to TRBJ2-1; 8 positions agree with TRBD2. This CDR3 spans 15 amino acids. V shed 7 bases and J 6 bases; nucleotides not matched to a gene: 11. Germline V CDR1 and CDR2: MNHEY, SVGAGI. CDR3 coding DNA: TGTGCCAGCACCCAACGGACTAGCCAGGGCAATGAGCAGTTCTTC. It specifies CASTQRTSQGNEQFF.

The CDR3 nucleotides are TGTGCCAGCAGCTTAGGGCCCGCGGGACACAATACCGAAAAACTGTTTTTT. This gives the protein CASSLGPAGHNTEKLFF. The rearrangement uses TRBV7-6 and TRBJ1-4; D possibly corresponds to TRBD1 (6 bases). The CDR3 totals 17 residues. CDR1 and CDR2 (germline): SGHVS, FNYEAQ. The germline V and J ends were trimmed by 1 base and 8 bases, with 20 bases remaining between them.

The chain recombines TRBV9 with TRBJ1-2; D ambiguous. Trimming took off 0 bases at V and 7 bases at J, with 10 bases between the two ends. Germline lookup yields CDR1 SGDLS and CDR2 YYNGEE. This CDR3 region has 13 residues. The chain's CDR3 is CASSVVPPGGYTF. CDR3 nucleotide sequence: TGTGCCAGCAGCGTAGTCCCCCCGGGTGGCTACACCTTC. The complete variable domain, with remaining parts taken from reference TRBV9 and TRBJ1-2, reads DSGVTQTPKHLITATGQRVTLRCSPRSGDLSVYWYQQSLDQGLQFLIQYYNGEERAKGNILERFSAQQFPDLHSELNLSSLELGDSALYFCASSVVPPGGYTFGSGTRLTVV.

This clone came up a few times. The genes are TRBV10-1 and TRBJ1-2; 8 positions agree with TRBD1. The CDR3 extends over 15 amino acids. V dropped 2 bases and J dropped 4; count of bases not matched to a gene: 6. Germline V gene sequence: CDR1 WNHNN, CDR2 SYGVQD (reference sequence). CDR3 in DNA: TGCGCCAGCAGTGAGGGGCAGGGGGCCTCCTATGGCTACACCTTC. Its translation: CASSEGQGASYGYTF.

The J gene is TRBJ2-1, the V gene TRBV5-4; D tentatively fits TRBD1 or TRBD2 (5 bases each). V lost 4 bases, J lost 7 bases, and 12 bases lay in between. Looked up from germline, CDR1 is SGHNT and CDR2 is YYREEE (reference sequence). CDR3 length: 13 amino acids. The CDR3 nucleotides are TGTGCCAGCAGCCCCGGGACCGGTAATGAGCAGTTCTTC. It yields the protein CASSPGTGNEQFF.

This chain connects TRBV7-9 to TRBJ1-2; the D gene is possibly TRBD1 (6 bases). V was cut by 4 bases and J by 3 bases, with 15 bases left in between. Germline lookup yields CDR1 SEHNR and CDR2 FQNEAQ (reference sequence). This CDR3 is built from 15 residues. CDR3 in amino acids: CASSSSGAWYYGYTF. In nucleotides, the CDR3 is TGTGCCAGCAGCTCCTCGGGGGCCTGGTACTATGGCTACACCTTC.

The rearrangement joins TRBV7-2 to TRBJ1-1; a possible D gene is TRBD1 (6 bases). The CDR3 length is 15 residues. CDR1 is SGHTA, CDR2 FQGNSA, per germline. Trimming took off 6 bases at V and 3 bases at J, with 17 bases between the two ends. For the CDR3, the DNA is TGTGCCAGCAGTCGCGTTGGGGGGGCTTACACTGAAGCTTTCTTT. Residues: CASSRVGGAYTEAFF.